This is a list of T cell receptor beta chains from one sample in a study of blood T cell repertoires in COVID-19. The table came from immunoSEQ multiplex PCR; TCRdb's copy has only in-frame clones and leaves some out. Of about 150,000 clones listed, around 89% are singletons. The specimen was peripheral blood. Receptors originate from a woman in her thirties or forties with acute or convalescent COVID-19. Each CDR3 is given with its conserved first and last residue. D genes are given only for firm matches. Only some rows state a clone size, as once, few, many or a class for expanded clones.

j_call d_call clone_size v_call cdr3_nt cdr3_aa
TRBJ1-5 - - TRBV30 TGTGCCTGGAGTGGTTTAAATCAGCCCCAGCATTTT CAWSGLNQPQHF
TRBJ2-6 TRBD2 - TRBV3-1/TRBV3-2 TGTGCCAGCAGCACCGGGACTAGCATGTCTGGGGCCAACGTCCTGACTTTC CASSTGTSMSGANVLTF
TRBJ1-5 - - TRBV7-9 TGTGCCAGCAGCCCAACGACAGCGGCGGGAAATCAGCCCCAGCATTTT CASSPTTAAGNQPQHF
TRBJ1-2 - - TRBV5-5 TGTGCCAGCAGCTGGGACACGAACTATGGCTACACCTTC CASSWDTNYGYTF
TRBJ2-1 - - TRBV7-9 TGTGCCAGCAGCTTAGAAAGCGGCGAGCAGTTCTTC CASSLESGEQFF
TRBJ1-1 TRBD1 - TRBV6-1 TGTGCCAGCAGTGACCCGGACAGGGGCCTTGGGAACACTGAAGCTTTCTTT CASSDPDRGLGNTEAFF
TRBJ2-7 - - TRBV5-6 TGTGCCAGCAGCTTGGGACCCGGACAGACCTACGAGCAGTACTTC CASSLGPGQTYEQYF
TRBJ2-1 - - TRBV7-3 TGTGCCAGCAGCTTAACGGGCCAGAACAATGAGCAGTTCTTC CASSLTGQNNEQFF
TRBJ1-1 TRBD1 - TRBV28 TGTGCCAGCAGTAGGACAGGGAACACTGAAGCTTTCTTT CASSRTGNTEAFF
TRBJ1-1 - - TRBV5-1 TGCGCCAGCAGGTCACAGGGAGACACTGAAGCTTTCTTT CASRSQGDTEAFF
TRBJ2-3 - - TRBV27 TGTGCCAGCAACGTCGCTGCAGGTAGCACAGATACGCAGTATTTT CASNVAAGSTDTQYF
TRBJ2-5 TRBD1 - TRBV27 TGTGCCAGCAGTTTCGTTCGTGACGGGACAGGGGGCTTGGAGACCCAGTACTTC CASSFVRDGTGGLETQYF
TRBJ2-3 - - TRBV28 TGTGCCAGCAGACAGCGACAGTCAACTAGCACAGATACGCAGTATTTT CASRQRQSTSTDTQYF
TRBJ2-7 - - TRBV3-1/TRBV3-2 TGTGCCAGCAGCGCACAGGGCCCCTACGAGCAGTACTTC CASSAQGPYEQYF
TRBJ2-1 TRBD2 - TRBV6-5 TGTGCCAGCACCGCCGGACTAGCGGGGAACAATGAGCAGTTCTTC CASTAGLAGNNEQFF
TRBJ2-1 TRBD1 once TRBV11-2 TGTGCCAGCAGCTTTTTACAGGGGCCGGCCAATGAGCAGTTCTTC CASSFLQGPANEQFF
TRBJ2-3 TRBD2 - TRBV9 TGTGCCAGCAGCGTAGCTGTTGGGGTAGCGGGGACAGATACGCAGTATTTT CASSVAVGVAGTDTQYF
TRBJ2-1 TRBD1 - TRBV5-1 TGCGCCAGCAGCCCCCGAGGACAGGGGGGTGATGAGCAGTTCTTC CASSPRGQGGDEQFF
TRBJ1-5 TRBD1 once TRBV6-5 TGTGCCAGCAGGAAGACAGGGGGCTTTCAGCCCCAGCATTTT CASRKTGGFQPQHF
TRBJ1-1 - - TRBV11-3 TGTGCCAGCAGTATTCAGGGTGAAGCTTTCTTT CASSIQGEAFF
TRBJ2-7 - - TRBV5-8 TGTGCCAGCAGCTTGAGGTGGCTGGACAGAGTGGAGTACGAGCAGTACTTC CASSLRWLDRVEYEQYF
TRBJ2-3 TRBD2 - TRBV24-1 TGTGCCACCAGTGGCCAGCGGGGGGCCACAGATACGCAGTATTTT CATSGQRGATDTQYF
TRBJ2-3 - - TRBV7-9 TGTGCCAGCAGCTTAGGCGGAGGGGAAATCACAGATACGCAGTATTTT CASSLGGGEITDTQYF
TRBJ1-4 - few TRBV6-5 TGTGCCAGCAGTTTACGTCCGCTCGAGGGTTGGCTGTTTTTT CASSLRPLEGWLFF
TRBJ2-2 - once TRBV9 TGTGCCAGCAGCGTAGCGGTCACGAACACCGGGGAGCTGTTTTTT CASSVAVTNTGELFF
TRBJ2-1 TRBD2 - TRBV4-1 TGCGCCAGCAGCCCCCGCATTTGGGACAGAGGGACTAGCGGGAGGTACAATGAGCAGTTCTTC CASSPRIWDRGTSGRYNEQFF
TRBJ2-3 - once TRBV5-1 TGCGCCAGCAGCTTGGAGCTCGGGGGAGATACGCAGTATTTT CASSLELGGDTQYF
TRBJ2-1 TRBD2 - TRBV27 TGTGCCAGCAGTTTACCCAAGGGACTAGCGGGACATCAGTTCTTC CASSLPKGLAGHQFF
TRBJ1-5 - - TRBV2 TGTGCCAGCAGTGAAGCACAGGTGAATCAGCCCCAGCATTTT CASSEAQVNQPQHF
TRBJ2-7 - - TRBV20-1 TGCAGTGCTAGTCGGGGGACTTCTGCGTACGAGCAGTACTTC CSASRGTSAYEQYF
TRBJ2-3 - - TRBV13 TGTGCCAGCAGCTATGAAACCGACGGAGAGGGTCAGTATTTT CASSYETDGEGQYF
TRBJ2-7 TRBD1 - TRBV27 TGTGCCAGCAGTTCCGGGACAGGGTTGCGGGAGCAGTACTTC CASSSGTGLREQYF
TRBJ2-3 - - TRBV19 TGTGCCAGTACCTACAAGGGGGTAGTAGATACGCAGTATTTT CASTYKGVVDTQYF
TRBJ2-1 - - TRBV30 TGTGCCTGGAAAGGCGGAAGCTCCTACAATGAGCAGTTCTTC CAWKGGSSYNEQFF
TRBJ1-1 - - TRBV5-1 TGCGCCAGCAGCTTGGACAGGGTTGGAACTGAAGCTTTCTTT CASSLDRVGTEAFF
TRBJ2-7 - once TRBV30 TGTGCCTGGAGTGTAGGCGGGGTCTACGAGCAGTACTTC CAWSVGGVYEQYF
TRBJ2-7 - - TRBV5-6 TGTGCCAGCAGCCTGGGCGGTGGGCCACTAGACGAGCAGTACTTC CASSLGGGPLDEQYF
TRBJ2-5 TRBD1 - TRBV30 TGTGCCTGGAGTACCAGGACAGGGGGCATCGAGACCCAGTACTTC CAWSTRTGGIETQYF
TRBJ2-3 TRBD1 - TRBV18 TGTGCCAGCTCACCAGACAGGGGGCTAAGCACAGATACGCAGTATTTT CASSPDRGLSTDTQYF
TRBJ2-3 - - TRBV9 TGTGCCAGCAGCGTAGTTGCGGTCGGGACAGATACGCAGTATTTT CASSVVAVGTDTQYF
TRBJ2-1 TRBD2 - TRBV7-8 TGTGCCAGCAGCTTAGGGAGTAGCGGGGGTTTAATTAGCTCCTACAATGAGCAGTTCTTC CASSLGSSGGLISSYNEQFF
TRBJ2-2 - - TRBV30 TGTGCCTGGAGCGGACTCTTTAACACCGGGGAGCTGTTTTTT CAWSGLFNTGELFF
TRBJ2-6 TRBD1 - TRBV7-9 TGTGCCAGCAGCTTTGGCTCGGGGACAGGGCCCTCTGGGGCCAACGTCCTGACTTTC CASSFGSGTGPSGANVLTF
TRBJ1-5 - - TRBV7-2 TGTGCCAGCAGTTTTAACAGGGAGCCCCAGCATTTT CASSFNREPQHF
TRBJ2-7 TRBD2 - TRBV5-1 TGCGCCAGCAGCTTGGTAGCGGGAGCCGAGCAGTACTTC CASSLVAGAEQYF
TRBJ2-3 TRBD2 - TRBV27 TGTGCCAGCAGTTTATTGAAAGCGGGAGGGCCTACAGATACGCAGTATTTT CASSLLKAGGPTDTQYF
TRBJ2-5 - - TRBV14 TGTGCCAGCAGCCAAAGACACGGACTAGAGACCCAGTACTTC CASSQRHGLETQYF
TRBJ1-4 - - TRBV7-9 TGTGCCAGCAGCGCCCAGGAAGAAAAACTGTTTTTT CASSAQEEKLFF
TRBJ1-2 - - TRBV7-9 TGTGCCAGCAGCTTATTAGCGCCGGCAGGAGGTAACTATGGCTACACCTTC CASSLLAPAGGNYGYTF
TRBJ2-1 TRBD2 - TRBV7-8 TGTGCCAGCAGCTTAATCATAGCGGGAGTGTATAATGAGCAGTTCTTC CASSLIIAGVYNEQFF
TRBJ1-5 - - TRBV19 TGTGCCACCAGGACAGATGATATAAGCAATCAGCCCCAGCATTTT CATRTDDISNQPQHF
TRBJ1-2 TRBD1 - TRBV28 TGTGCCAGCCGGGACAGGGGAAGTAAGGGCTATGGCTACACCTTC CASRDRGSKGYGYTF
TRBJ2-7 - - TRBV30 TGTGCCTGGAGTCTCTCCTACGAGCAGTACTTC CAWSLSYEQYF
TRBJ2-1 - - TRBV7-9 TGTGCCAGCAGCCCACAGGGTTCCCTCCTCAATGAGCAGTTCTTC CASSPQGSLLNEQFF
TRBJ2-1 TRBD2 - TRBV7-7 TGTGCTAGCAGCCTGTTAAGCGGGATTGGCAATGAGCAGTTCTTC CASSLLSGIGNEQFF
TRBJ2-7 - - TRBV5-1 TGCGCCAGCAGCTTGTCGGGGGACTACGAGCAGTACTTC CASSLSGDYEQYF